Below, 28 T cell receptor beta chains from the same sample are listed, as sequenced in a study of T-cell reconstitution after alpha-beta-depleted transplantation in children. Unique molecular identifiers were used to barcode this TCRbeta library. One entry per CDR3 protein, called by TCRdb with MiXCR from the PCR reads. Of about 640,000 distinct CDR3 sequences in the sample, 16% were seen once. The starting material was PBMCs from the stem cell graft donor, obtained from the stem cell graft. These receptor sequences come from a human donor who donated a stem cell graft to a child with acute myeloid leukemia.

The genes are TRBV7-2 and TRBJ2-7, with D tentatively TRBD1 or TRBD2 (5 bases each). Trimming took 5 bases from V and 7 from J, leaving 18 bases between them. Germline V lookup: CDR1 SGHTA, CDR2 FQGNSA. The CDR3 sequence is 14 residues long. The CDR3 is CASSPQGVVREQYF. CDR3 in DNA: TGTGCCAGCAGCCCTCAGGGAGTGGTGAGGGAGCAGTACTTC.

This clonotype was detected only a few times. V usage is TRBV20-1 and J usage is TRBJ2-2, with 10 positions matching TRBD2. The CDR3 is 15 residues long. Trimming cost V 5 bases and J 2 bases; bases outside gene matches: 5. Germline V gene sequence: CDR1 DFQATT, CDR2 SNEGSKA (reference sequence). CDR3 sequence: CSALERGGNTGELFF. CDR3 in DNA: TGCAGTGCTCTCGAGCGGGGGGGCAACACCGGGGAGCTGTTTTTT.

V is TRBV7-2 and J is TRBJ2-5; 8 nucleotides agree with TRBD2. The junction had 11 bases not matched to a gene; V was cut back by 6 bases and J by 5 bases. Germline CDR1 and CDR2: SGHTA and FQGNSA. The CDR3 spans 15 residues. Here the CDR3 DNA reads TGTGCCAGCAGTCGGTCGGGGGGGGTGGGGGAGACCCAGTACTTC. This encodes CASSRSGGVGETQYF.

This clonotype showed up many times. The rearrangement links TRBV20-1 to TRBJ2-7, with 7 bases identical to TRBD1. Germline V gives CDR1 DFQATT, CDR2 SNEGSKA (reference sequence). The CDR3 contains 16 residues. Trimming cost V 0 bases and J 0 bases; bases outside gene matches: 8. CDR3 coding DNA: TGCAGTGCTAGAGATGCTCGGACAGGCAACTCCTACGAGCAGTACTTC. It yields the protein CSARDARTGNSYEQYF.

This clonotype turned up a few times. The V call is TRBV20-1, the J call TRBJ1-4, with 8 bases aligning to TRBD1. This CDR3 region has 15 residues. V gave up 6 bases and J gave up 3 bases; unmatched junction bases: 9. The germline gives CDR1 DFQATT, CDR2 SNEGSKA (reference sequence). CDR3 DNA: TGCAGTGCCCGCCAGGGGGCGGGAGCTAATGAAAAACTGTTTTTT. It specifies CSARQGAGANEKLFF.

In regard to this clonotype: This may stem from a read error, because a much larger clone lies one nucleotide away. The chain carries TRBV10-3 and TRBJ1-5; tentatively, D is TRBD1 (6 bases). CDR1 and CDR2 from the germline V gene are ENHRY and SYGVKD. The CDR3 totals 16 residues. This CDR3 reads CAISDKSDSLNQPEHF. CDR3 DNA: TGTGCCATCAGTGATAAGTCGGACAGCCTCAATCAGCCCGAGCATTTT.

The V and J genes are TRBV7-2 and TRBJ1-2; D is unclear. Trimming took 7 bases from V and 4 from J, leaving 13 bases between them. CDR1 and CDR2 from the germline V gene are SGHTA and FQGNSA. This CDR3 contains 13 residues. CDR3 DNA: TGTGCCAGCAACCCTTTATACGGCTATGGCTACACCTTC. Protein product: CASNPLYGYGYTF.

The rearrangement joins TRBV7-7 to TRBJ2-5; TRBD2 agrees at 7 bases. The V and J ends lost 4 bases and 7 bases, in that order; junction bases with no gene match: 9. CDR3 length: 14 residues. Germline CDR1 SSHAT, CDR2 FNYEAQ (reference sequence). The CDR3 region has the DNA TGTGCCAGCAGCTCGGGAGGAATTGGAGGGACCCAGTACTTC. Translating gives CASSSGGIGGTQYF.

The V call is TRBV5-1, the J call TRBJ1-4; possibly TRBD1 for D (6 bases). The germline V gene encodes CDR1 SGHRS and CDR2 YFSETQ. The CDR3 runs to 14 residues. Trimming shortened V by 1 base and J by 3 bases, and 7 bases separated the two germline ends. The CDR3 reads CASSLRGANEKLFF. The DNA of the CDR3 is TGCGCCAGCAGCTTGAGGGGGGCTAATGAAAAACTGTTTTTT.

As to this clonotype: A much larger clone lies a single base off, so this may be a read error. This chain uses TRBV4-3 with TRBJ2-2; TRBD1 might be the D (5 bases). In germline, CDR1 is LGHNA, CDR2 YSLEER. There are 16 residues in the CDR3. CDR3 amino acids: CAGSQDHQGDTGELFF. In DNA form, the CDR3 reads TGCGCCGGCAGCCAAGATCACCAGGGTGACACCGGGGAGCTGTTTTTT.

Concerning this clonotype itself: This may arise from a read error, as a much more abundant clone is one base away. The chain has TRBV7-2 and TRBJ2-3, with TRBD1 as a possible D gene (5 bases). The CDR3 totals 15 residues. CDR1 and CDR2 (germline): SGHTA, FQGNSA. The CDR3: CASSLGSAVTDMQYF. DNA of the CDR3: TGTGCCAGCAGCTTAGGTAGTGCGGTGACAGATATGCAGTATTTT.

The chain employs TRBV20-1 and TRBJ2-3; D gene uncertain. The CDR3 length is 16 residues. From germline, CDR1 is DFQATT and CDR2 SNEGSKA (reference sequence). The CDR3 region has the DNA TGCAGCTCTTCTGGGCCGCCTCAGGCTTTCGCAGATACGCAGTATTTT. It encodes CSSSGPPQAFADTQYF.

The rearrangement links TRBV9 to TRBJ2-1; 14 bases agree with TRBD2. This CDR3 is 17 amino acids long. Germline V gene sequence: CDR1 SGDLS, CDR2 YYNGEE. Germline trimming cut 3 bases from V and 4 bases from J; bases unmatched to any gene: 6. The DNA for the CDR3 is TGTGCCAGCAGCGGCGGGACTAGCGGGGGAGGGTACAATGAGCAGTTCTTC. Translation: CASSGGTSGGGYNEQFF.

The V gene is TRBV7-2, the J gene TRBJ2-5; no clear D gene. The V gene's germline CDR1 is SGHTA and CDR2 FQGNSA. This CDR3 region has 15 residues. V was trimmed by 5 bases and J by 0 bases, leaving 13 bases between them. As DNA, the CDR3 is TGTGCCAGCAGCCCCCTATGGACGGACCAAGAGACCCAGTACTTC. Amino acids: CASSPLWTDQETQYF.

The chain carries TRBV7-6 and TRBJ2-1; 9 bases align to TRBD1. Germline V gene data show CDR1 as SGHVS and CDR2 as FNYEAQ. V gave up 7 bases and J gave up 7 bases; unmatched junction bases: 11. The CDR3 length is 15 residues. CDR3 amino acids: CASTQGTGKANEQFF. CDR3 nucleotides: TGTGCCAGCACTCAAGGGACAGGGAAAGCGAATGAGCAGTTCTTC.

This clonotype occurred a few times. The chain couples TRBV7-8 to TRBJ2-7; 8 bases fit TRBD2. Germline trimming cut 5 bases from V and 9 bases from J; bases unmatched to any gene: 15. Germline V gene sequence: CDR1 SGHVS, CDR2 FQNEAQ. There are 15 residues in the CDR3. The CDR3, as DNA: TGTGCCAGCAGCCCGGAGCGGGGGCTTCCCCTCTGGCAGTACTTC. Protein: CASSPERGLPLWQYF.

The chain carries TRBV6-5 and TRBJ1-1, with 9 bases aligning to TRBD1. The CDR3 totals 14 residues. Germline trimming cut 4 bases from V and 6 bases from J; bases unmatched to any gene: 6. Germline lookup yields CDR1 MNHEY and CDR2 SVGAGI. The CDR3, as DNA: TGTGCCAGCAGTTTCCGGGACAGGGAGGCTGAAGCTTTCTTT. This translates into CASSFRDREAEAFF.

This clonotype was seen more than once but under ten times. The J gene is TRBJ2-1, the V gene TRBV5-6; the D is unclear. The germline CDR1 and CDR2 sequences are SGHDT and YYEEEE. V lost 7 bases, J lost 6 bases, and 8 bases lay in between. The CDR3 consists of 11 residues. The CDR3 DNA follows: TGTGCCAGCCTAAGTCTCAATGAGCAGTTCTTC. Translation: CASLSLNEQFF. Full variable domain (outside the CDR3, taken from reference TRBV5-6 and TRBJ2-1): DAGVTQSPTHLIKTRGQQVTLRCSPKSGHDTVSWYQQALGQGPQFIFQYYEEEERQRGNFPDRFSGHQFPNYSSELNVNALLLGDSALYLCASLSLNEQFFGPGTRLTVL.

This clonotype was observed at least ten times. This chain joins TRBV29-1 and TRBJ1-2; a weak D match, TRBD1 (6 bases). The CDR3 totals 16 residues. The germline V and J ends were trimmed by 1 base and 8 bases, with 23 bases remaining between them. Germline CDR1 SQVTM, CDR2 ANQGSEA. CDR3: CSVEAQGNSGGLGYTF. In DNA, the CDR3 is TGCAGCGTTGAAGCACAGGGTAACTCCGGTGGGCTGGGCTACACCTTC.

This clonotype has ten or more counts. The CDR3 protein is CSVDVQGGDGYTF. The CDR3 bases are TGCAGCGTTGATGTACAGGGCGGCGATGGCTACACCTTC. The chain recombines TRBV29-1 with TRBJ1-2; a possible D gene is TRBD1 (6 bases). The V gene lost 3 bases and the J gene lost 6 bases, with 14 bases spanning the gap. The CDR3 extends over 13 amino acids. CDR1 and CDR2 (germline): SQVTM, ANQGSEA.

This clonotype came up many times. The CDR3 DNA reads TGCAGTGCTCGAAGAGGCACGAGGGAGGAGACCCAGTACTTC. It encodes CSARRGTREETQYF. The rearrangement uses TRBV20-1 and TRBJ2-5, with a possible D match to TRBD2 (5 bases). Germline lookup yields CDR1 DFQATT and CDR2 SNEGSKA (reference sequence). Trimming removed 5 bases at V and 5 bases at J, with 18 bases between. This CDR3 is built from 14 residues.

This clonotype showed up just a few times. The CDR3 nucleotides read TGTGCCAGCAGCTTGCCGAGGGGGGGTGGCACAGATACGCAGTATTTT. Residues: CASSLPRGGGTDTQYF. This chain links TRBV7-9 with TRBJ2-3, with D possibly TRBD2 on 7 matching bases. The germline gives CDR1 SEHNR, CDR2 FQNEAQ (reference sequence). Trimming left V 3 bases short and J 1 base short, with 14 bases between. The CDR3 totals 16 residues.

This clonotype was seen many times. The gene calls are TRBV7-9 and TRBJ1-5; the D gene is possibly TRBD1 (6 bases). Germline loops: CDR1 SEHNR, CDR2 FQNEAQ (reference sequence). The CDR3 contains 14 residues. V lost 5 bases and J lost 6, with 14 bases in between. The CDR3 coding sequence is TGTGCCAGCAGCGGTACAGGGAGAGCTCAGCCCCAGCATTTT. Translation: CASSGTGRAQPQHF.

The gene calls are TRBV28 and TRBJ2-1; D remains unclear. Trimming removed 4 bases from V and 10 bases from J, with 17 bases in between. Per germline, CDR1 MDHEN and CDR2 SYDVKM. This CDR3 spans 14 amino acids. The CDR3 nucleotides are TGTGCCAGCAGTTCCCCCTCGTATGCGAAAGAGCAGTTCTTC. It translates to CASSSPSYAKEQFF.

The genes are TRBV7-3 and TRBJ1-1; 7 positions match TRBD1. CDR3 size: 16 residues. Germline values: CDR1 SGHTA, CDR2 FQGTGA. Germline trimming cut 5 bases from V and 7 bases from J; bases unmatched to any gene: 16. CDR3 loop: CASSQQTTGSGNEAFF. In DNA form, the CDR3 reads TGTGCCAGCAGCCAACAAACGACAGGGTCCGGGAATGAAGCTTTCTTT.

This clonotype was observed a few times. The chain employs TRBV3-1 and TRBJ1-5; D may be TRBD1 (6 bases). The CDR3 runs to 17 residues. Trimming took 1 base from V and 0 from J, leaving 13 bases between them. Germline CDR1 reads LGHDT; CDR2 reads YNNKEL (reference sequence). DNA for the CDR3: TGTGCCAGCAGCCAAGGTGGAGGGGGGTATAGCAATCAGCCCCAGCATTTT. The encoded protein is CASSQGGGGYSNQPQHF.

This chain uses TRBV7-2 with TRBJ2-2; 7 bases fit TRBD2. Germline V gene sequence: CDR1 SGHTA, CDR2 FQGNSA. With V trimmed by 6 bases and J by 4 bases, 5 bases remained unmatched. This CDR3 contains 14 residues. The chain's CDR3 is CASSPSGLTGELFF. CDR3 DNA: TGTGCCAGCAGTCCTAGCGGCCTCACCGGGGAGCTGTTTTTT.

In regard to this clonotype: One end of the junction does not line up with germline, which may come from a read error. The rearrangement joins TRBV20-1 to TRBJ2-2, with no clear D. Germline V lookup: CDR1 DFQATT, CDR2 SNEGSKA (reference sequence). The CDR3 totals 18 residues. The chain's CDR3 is CCARDFGTAAPNTGELFF. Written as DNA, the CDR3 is TGCTGTGCTAGAGATTTCGGTACGGCAGCCCCGAACACCGGGGAGCTGTTTTTT.